One T cell receptor (beta chain) is described in this entry. Antigen unknown. The sample is drawn from a study of T cell responses to AZD1222 COVID-19 vaccine. Whole-study results and caveats: Baseline seropositivity occurred in only 5 to 7 AZD1222 recipients.

The protocol was immunoSEQ multiplex PCR, while the TCRdb copy is restricted to in-frame clones and leaves out a portion. The sample yields about 100,000 clones, approximately 86% seen once. Per the germline V gene, CDR1 is MNHEY and CDR2 is SVGEGT. J lost 9 bases, V lost 6 bases, and 10 bases had no gene match. CDR3 length equals 14 residues. The sequencing used peripheral blood, collected on day 0 of AZD1222 vaccination. The origin of this receptor is an adult in good health. The V gene is TRBV6-2 or TRBV6-3, the J gene TRBJ1-5; 8 bases agree with TRBD1. DNA for the CDR3: TGTGCCAGCAGCCTGACAGGGGTGGGGACGCCCCAGCATTTT. Translated, it gives CASSLTGVGTPQHF.